The TCR beta chain described here comes from a study of blood T cell repertoires in COVID-19. Study-level background: The United States, Italy and Spain supplied acute and convalescent COVID-19 samples. T cells, B-cell-depleted T cells, or PBMCs supplied cDNA or gDNA.

In assigning cohorts, the study relied on participant-reported clinical history. The CDR3 is 15 amino acids. J gave up 4 bases and V 0 bases, and 0 bases lay outside the gene matches. Germline values: CDR1 KGHSH, CDR2 LQKENI. Original processing methods: The assay estimated nucleated cells by amplifying reference gene primers. TCRdb keeps only in-frame clones here, not all; method: immunoSEQ multiplex PCR. That table furnishes V, J and clone size, whereas the DNA furnished D and trimming. The data show over 300,000 clones, 87% seen once. The genes are TRBV18 and TRBJ2-2; TRBD1 aligns across 9 bases. The sequenced material came from PBMCs or T cells enriched from blood (not recorded which). The sequence came from a woman in her 30s who had recovered from COVID-19. The CDR3 loop is CASSPPTGGTGELFF. CDR3 bases: TGTGCCAGCTCACCACCGACAGGGGGCACCGGGGAGCTGTTTTTT.